This T cell receptor beta chain was captured in a study of blood T cell repertoires in COVID-19. Produced via immunoSEQ multiplex PCR; TCRdb's table is partial and in-frame only. This table has approximately 440,000 clones, about nine tenths appearing once. The germline V gene has CDR1 LNHNV and CDR2 YYDKDF (reference sequence). The CDR3 is made up of 16 amino acids. Trimming stripped 7 bases from V and 5 bases from J, with 21 bases between. This sequence joins TRBV15 and TRBJ1-3; the D is unclear. Sequenced input: PBMCs or T cells enriched from blood (not recorded which). This TCR derives from a woman in her late teens or twenties who had recovered from COVID-19. CDR3 DNA: TGTGCCACCACCCCAATGCGTGGTGATGGGCGAAACACCATATATTTT. This sequence encodes CATTPMRGDGRNTIYF.